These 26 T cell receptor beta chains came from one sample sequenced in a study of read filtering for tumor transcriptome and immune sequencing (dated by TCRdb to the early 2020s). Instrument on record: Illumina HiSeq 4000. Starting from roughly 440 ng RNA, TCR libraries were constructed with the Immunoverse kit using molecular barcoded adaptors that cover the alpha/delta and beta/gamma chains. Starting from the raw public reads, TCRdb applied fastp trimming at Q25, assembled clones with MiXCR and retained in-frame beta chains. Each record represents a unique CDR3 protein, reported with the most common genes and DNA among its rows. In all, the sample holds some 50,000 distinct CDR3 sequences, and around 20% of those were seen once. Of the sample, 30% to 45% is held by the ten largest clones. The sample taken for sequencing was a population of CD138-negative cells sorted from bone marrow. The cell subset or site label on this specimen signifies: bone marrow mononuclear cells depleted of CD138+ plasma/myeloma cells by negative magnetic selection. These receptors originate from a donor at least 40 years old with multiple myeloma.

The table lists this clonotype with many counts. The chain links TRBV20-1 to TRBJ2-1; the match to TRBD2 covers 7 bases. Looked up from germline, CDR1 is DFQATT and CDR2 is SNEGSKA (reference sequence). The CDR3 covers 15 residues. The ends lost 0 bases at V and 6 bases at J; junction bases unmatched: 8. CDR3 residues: CSARDQRLALNEQFF. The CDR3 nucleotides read TGCAGTGCTAGAGATCAACGACTAGCTCTCAATGAGCAGTTCTTC.

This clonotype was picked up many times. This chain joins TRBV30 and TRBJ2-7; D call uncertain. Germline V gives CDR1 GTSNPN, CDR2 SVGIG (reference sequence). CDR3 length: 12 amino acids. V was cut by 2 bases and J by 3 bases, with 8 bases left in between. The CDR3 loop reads CAWSPLDYEQYF. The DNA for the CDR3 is TGTGCCTGGAGTCCCCTGGACTACGAGCAGTACTTC.

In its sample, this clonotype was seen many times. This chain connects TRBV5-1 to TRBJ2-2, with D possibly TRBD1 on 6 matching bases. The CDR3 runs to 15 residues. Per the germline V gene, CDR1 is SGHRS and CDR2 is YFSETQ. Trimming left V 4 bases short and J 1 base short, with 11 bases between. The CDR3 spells CASSLEQGNTGELFF. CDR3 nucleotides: TGCGCCAGCAGCCTGGAACAGGGGAACACCGGGGAGCTGTTTTTT. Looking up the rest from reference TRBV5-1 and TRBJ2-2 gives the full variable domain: KAGVTQTPRYLIKTRGQQVTLSCSPISGHRSVSWYQQTPGQGLQFLFEYFSETQRNKGNFPGRFSGRQFSNSRSEMNVSTLELGDSALYLCASSLEQGNTGELFFGEGSRLTVL.

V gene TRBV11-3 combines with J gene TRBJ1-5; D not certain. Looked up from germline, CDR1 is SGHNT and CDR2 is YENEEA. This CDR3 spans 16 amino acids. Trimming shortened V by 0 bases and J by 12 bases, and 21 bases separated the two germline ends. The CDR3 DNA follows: TGTGCCAGCAGCTTAGAAGTGGTTGGGATAGCAATCAGCCAGCATTTT. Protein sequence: CASSLEVVGIAISQHF.

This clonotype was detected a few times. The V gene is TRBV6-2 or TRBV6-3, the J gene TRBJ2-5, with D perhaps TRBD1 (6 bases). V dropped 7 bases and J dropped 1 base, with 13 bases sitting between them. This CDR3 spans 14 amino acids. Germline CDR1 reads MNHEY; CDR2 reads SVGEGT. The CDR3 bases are TGTGCCAGCATTAAGGACAGTATCCAAGAGACCCAGTACTTC. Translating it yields CASIKDSIQETQYF.

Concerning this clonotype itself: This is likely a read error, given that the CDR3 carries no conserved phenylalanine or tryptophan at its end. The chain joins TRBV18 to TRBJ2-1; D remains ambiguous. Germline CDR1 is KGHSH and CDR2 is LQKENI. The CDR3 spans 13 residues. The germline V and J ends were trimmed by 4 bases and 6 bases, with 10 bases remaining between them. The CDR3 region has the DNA TGTGCCAGCTCACGGGCTAGAGGCAATGAGCAGTTCCTC. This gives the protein CASSRARGNEQFL.

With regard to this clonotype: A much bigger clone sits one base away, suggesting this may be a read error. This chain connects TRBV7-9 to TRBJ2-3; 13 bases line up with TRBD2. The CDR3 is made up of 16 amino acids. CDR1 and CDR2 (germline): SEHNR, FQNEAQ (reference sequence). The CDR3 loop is CDSSPEGLAGTDTQYF. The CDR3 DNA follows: TGTGACAGCAGCCCCGAGGGACTAGCGGGAACAGATACGCAGTATTTT.

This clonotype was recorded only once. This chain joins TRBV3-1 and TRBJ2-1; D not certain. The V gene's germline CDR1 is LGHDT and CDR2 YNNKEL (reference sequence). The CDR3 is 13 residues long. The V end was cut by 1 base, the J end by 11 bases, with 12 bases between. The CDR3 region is CASSQGLNRKQFF. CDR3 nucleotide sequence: TGTGCCAGCAGCCAAGGCCTCAATAGAAAGCAGTTCTTC.

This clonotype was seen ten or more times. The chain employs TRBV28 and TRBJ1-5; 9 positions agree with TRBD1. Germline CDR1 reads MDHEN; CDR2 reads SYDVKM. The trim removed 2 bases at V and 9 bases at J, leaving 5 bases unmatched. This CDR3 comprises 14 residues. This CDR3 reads CASSLGTGNLPQHF. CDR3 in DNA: TGTGCCAGCAGTTTAGGGACAGGGAACTTGCCCCAGCATTTT.

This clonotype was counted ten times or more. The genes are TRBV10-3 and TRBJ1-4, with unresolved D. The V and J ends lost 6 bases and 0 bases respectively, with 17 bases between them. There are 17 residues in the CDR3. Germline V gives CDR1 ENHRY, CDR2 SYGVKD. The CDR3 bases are TGTGCCATCAGCCCCGGAGGTGGGAGAGCAACTAATGAAAAACTGTTTTTT. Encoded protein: CAISPGGGRATNEKLFF.

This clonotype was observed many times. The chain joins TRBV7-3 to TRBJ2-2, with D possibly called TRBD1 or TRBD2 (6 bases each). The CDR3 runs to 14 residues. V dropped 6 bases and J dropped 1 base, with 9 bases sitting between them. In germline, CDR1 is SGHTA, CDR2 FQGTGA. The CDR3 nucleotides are TGTGCCAGCAGGGAGGGGGGGAACACCGGGGAGCTGTTTTTT. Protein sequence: CASREGGNTGELFF.

The CDR3 nucleotides read TGTGCCTGGATTCAGAGCCCCGGAAACACCATATATTTT. Translation gives CAWIQSPGNTIYF. The chain recombines TRBV30 with TRBJ1-3; D gene ambiguous. The CDR3 runs 13 residues. V was shortened by 4 bases and J by 4 bases, with 11 bases between the two germline ends. Germline V gene data show CDR1 as GTSNPN and CDR2 as SVGIG (reference sequence).

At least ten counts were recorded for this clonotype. For the CDR3, the DNA is TGTGCCAGCAGTGAGAACCGAAAGGAACAAGAGACCCAGTACTTC. Encoded protein: CASSENRKEQETQYF. The chain links TRBV28 to TRBJ2-5; no reliable D call. The CDR3 consists of 15 residues. V was cut by 5 bases and J by 2 bases, with 15 bases left in between. The germline CDR1 and CDR2 sequences are MDHEN and SYDVKM.

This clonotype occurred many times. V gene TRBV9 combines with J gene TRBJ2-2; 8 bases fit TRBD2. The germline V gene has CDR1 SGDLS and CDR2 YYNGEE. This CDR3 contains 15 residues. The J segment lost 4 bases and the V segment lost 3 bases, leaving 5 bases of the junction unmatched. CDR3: CASSGGTSGTGELFF. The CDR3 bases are TGTGCCAGCAGCGGAGGGACTAGTGGCACCGGGGAGCTGTTTTTT. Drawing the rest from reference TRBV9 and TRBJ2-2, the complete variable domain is DSGVTQTPKHLITATGQRVTLRCSPRSGDLSVYWYQQSLDQGLQFLIQYYNGEERAKGNILERFSAQQFPDLHSELNLSSLELGDSALYFCASSGGTSGTGELFFGEGSRLTVL.

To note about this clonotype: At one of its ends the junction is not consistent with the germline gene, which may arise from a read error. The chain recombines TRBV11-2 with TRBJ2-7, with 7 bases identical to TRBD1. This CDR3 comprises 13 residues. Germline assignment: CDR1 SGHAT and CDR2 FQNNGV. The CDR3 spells CACSGTASYEQYF. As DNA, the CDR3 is TGTGCCTGCAGTGGGACAGCATCCTACGAGCAGTACTTC.

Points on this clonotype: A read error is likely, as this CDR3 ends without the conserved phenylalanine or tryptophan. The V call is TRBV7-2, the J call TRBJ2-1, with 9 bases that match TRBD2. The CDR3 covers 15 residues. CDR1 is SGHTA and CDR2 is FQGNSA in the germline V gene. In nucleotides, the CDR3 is TGTGCCAGCAGCTTAGGCGGGAGGGCCTATAATGAGCAGTTCCTT. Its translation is CASSLGGRAYNEQFL.

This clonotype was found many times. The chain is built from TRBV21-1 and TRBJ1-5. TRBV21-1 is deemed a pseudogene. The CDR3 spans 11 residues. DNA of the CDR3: TGTGCGGAGCGGGTTAATCAGCCCCAGCATTTT. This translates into CAERVNQPQHF.

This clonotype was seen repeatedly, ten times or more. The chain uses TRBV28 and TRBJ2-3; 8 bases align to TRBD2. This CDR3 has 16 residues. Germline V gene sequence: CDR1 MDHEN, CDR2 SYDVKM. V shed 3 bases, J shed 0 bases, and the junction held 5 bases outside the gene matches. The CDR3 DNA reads TGTGCCAGCAGTTTGGGGCTAGCGGGTAGCACAGATACGCAGTATTTT. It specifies CASSLGLAGSTDTQYF.

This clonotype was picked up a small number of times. The CDR3 protein is CASSFLYQPQHF. Here the CDR3 DNA reads TGTGCCAGCAGTTTTTTATATCAGCCCCAGCATTTT. The gene calls are TRBV27 and TRBJ1-5, with D unresolved. The germline gives CDR1 MNHEY, CDR2 SMNVEV (reference sequence). This CDR3 is 12 amino acids long. V was shortened by 3 bases and J by 5 bases, with 5 bases between the two germline ends.

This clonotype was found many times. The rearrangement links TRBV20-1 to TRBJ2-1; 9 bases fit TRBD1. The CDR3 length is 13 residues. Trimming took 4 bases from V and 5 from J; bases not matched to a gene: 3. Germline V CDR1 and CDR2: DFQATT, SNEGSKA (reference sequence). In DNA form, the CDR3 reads TGCAGTGCTACCAGGGACAGGGACAATGAGCAGTTCTTC. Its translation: CSATRDRDNEQFF.

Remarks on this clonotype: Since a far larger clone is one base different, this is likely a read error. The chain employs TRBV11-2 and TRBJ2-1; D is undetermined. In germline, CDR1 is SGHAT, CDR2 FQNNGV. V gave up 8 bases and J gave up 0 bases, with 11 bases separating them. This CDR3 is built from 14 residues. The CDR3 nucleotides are TGTGCCAGCTGCATAAGAGACTCCTACAATGAGCAGTTCTTC. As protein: CASCIRDSYNEQFF.

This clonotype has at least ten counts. CDR3 loop: CASSYSGRVSYNEQFF. DNA for the CDR3: TGTGCCAGCAGCTATAGCGGGAGGGTCTCCTACAATGAGCAGTTCTTC. The chain recombines TRBV3-1 with TRBJ2-1; 11 nucleotides agree with TRBD2. The CDR3 spans 16 residues. Per the germline V gene, CDR1 is LGHDT and CDR2 is YNNKEL (reference sequence). With V trimmed by 5 bases and J by 0 bases, 3 bases remained unmatched.

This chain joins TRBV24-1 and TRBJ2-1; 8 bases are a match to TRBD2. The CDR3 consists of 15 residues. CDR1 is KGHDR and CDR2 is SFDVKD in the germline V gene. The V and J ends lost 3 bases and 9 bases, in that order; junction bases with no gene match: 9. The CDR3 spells CATSDSGSWGSEQFF. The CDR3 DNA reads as TGTGCCACCAGTGATAGCGGGAGCTGGGGGAGTGAGCAGTTCTTC.

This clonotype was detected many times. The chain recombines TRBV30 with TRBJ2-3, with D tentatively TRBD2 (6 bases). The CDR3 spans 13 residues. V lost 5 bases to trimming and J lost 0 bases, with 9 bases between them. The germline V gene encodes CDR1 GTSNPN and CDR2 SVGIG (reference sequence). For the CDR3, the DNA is TGTGCCTGGGGTAGCGGTAGCACAGATACGCAGTATTTT. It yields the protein CAWGSGSTDTQYF. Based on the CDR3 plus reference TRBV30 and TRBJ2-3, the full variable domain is SQTIHQWPATLVQPVGSPLSLECTVEGTSNPNLYWYRQAAGRGLQLLFYSVGIGQISSEVPQNLSASRPQDRQFILSSKKLLLSDSGFYLCAWGSGSTDTQYFGPGTRLTVL.

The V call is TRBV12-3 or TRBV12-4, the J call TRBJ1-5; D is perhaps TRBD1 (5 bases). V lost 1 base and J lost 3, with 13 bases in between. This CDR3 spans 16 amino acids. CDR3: CASSLGMQGVNQPQHF. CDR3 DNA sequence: TGTGCCAGCAGTTTAGGGATGCAGGGAGTCAATCAGCCCCAGCATTTT.

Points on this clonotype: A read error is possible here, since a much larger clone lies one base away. CDR3: CASGGDPVASGELFF. The CDR3 DNA follows: TGTGCCAGCGGAGGGGACCCCGTGGCGTCCGGGGAGCTGTTTTTT. J is TRBJ2-2 and V is TRBV7-2; a weak D match, TRBD2 (6 bases). Trimming stripped 8 bases from V and 6 bases from J, with 19 bases between. Per the germline V gene, CDR1 is SGHTA and CDR2 is FQGNSA. The CDR3 is made up of 15 amino acids.